This T cell receptor (beta chain) originates from a study of beta chain features in type 1 diabetes (dated by TCRdb to 2016 to 2019). Regarding the study in general: Mean age, gender distribution, total cell number and subset yield were not different between patients and healthy donors. A total of 85 million to 140 million sorted cells were examined across all samples, and a strong correlation was observed between cell number per subset and RNA yield. The study compared TCRB repertoires of sorted circulating CD4+ T cell subsets between recently diagnosed type 1 diabetes patients and matched healthy donors. Whereas all 30 or so donors provided naive and central memory subsets, regulatory and stem cell-like memory subsets were isolated from just 8 patients and about 8 healthy donors. What the work shows at the level of the full study, not this receptor alone: PCR might favor shorter templates, but patient and control samples were amplified and corrected together, so any skew would affect both groups equally. In all four CD4+ subsets, TCRB CDR3 length was moderately but significantly shorter in type 1 diabetes patients. Because small numbers of individuals were included in the HLA sub-analyses, any influence of HLA type on TCRB rearrangement was left unresolved. Naive, central memory and regulatory TCRB repertoires appeared to be more similar among patients than among healthy donors. Fewer insertions and more nucleotide deletions at VDJ recombination sites were observed in patients with type 1 diabetes, implying thymic rearrangement abnormalities. Sequencing cDNA rather than genomic DNA could over-represent highly expressing activated cells, although activation and CD3 levels did not differ between groups.

CDR1 LNHNV and CDR2 YYDKDF were looked up in the germline V gene (reference sequence). After removal of 1 base from V and 9 bases from J, the junction retains 5 bases not matched to a gene. The cysteine opens and the phenylalanine closes a CDR3 of 14 amino acids. Here the CDR3 DNA is all that survives: 42 bases in frame from base 1. The entire isolated RNA was reverse transcribed using the High Capacity cDNA Reverse Transcription Kit, and thus expressed TCRB transcripts were sequenced. Naive, central memory and regulatory T cell samples underwent deep immunoSEQ sequencing, averaging around 3.7 million total reads per sample. Sorted cells were lysed in RLT buffer and RNA was extracted with DNase-treated RNeasy Micro or Mini kits, depending on cell number. Each cell subset was processed on its own to prevent cross-contamination, while patient and healthy donor samples were processed together. TCRB sequences were amplified from cDNA with the immunoSEQ multiplex PCR, producing 87-bp fragments spanning the CDR3 region. The amplicons were sequenced using the Illumina HiSeq platform. Regarding the original processing steps: Synthetic template baselines were used to correct PCR bias computationally, reads within Hamming distance 2 were collapsed, and singletons that could not be merged were discarded. Reads were aligned to IMGT to assign V, D and J genes, CDR3 length, and insertions or deletions at six rearrangement sites. Clonotype counts were normalized to sorted cell number within each subset before computing true diversity and Gini coefficients with the tcR R package. The overlap coefficient, calculated on TCRB nucleotide sequences, was used to quantify repertoire sharing. The table comes from immuneACCESS by way of TCRdb, which keeps in-frame sequences with V and J called. Part of the clones is missing from these tables; in studies checked, under half for an unresolved V gene and the rest for unknown reasons. Clonal size and the V and J genes are those of that table, whereas D and trimming came from the DNA. For this sample the table gives about 240,000 clones, of which about 30% were detected only once. Of the sample, roughly 4% is held by the ten largest clones.

From each donor, a single peripheral blood sample of 100 to 150 mL on average was drawn into heparinised tubes. A BD FACSAria II and a panel including CD45RO, CCR7, CD25, CD127, CD95 and CD27 were used to sort naive, central memory, regulatory and stem cell-like memory CD4+ T cells. All sorted populations exceeded 98% purity. PBMCs were isolated immediately by Lymphoprep density gradient centrifugation and stained directly without culture. So that batch effects would be minimized, each experiment stained and sorted samples in pairs, pairing one healthy donor with one patient. This clone showed up many times. Its antigen is not yet known. No qualities accompany the bases; no much larger clone lies one base away.

Sequenced sample: central memory CD4+ T cells from blood. The chain employs TRBV15 and TRBJ2-1, with 8 junctional bases fitting TRBD1. The source of this sequence is a man aged 25-45 years in good health. The CDR3 has the sequence CATSRGTQGGEQFF. The nucleotide sequence is given as TGTGCCACCAGCAGAGGGACACAGGGGGGTGAGCAGTTCTTC. The entire variable domain, with the stretches around the CDR3 drawn from the reference TRBV15 and TRBJ2-1 proteins, is DAMVIQNPRYQVTQFGKPVTLSCSQTLNHNVMYWYQQKSSQAPKLLFHYYDKDFNNEADTPDNFQSRRPNTSFCFLDIRSPGLGDTAMYLCATSRGTQGGEQFFGPGTRLTVL.